Below, 21 T cell receptor beta chains from the same sample are listed, as sequenced in a study of blood T cells in healthy people across ages. Then a second PCR, running about 6 to 12 cycles, was carried out with a sample-barcoded 5' primer and a J-beta primer mix. Using its own MiXCR run on the 5' RACE reads, TCRdb lists one record per CDR3 protein. The sample holds almost 550,000 distinct CDR3 sequences, 24% seen once. The same data also contributed to another study, on T cells of mothers and their children.

Material: blood. These receptors came from a boy under 18 in good health.

The chain combines TRBV6-2 or TRBV6-3 with TRBJ2-5; 7 bases line up with TRBD1. TRBJ2-7 explains the end of the DNA better; the J call may be wrong. This CDR3 region has 13 residues. Germline lookup yields CDR1 MNHEY and CDR2 SVGEGT. CDR3 in DNA: TGTGCCGTAAGGACAGGATCGATCTACGAGCAGTACTTC. The encoded protein is CAVRTGSIYEQYF.

The rearrangement joins TRBV6-2 or TRBV6-3 to TRBJ2-7; D gene ambiguous. V was shortened by 10 bases and J by 5 bases, with 9 bases between the two germline ends. Looked up from germline, CDR1 is MNHEY and CDR2 is SVGEGT. The CDR3 extends over 10 amino acids. CDR3 region: CATESHEQYF. The CDR3 DNA is TGTGCCACCGAATCCCACGAGCAGTACTTC.

This sequence joins TRBV5-1 and TRBJ2-7; 7 bases are shared with TRBD1. After removal of 0 bases from V and 2 bases from J, the junction contained 5 bases not matched to a gene. Per the germline V gene, CDR1 is SGHRS and CDR2 is YFSETQ. The CDR3 length is 15 residues. CDR3 region: CASSLGFGQAYEQYF. The CDR3 DNA follows: TGCGCCAGCAGCTTGGGGTTCGGACAGGCCTACGAGCAGTACTTC.

V gene TRBV20-1 combines with J gene TRBJ2-5; D unresolved. This CDR3 region has 13 residues. Germline V CDR1 and CDR2: DFQATT, SNEGSKA (reference sequence). The V end lost 5 bases, the J end lost 2 bases, and 12 bases lay between the germline ends. The CDR3 reads CSALRTSQETQYF. In DNA, the CDR3 is TGCAGTGCTTTGCGGACCTCACAAGAGACCCAGTACTTC.

This rearrangement joins TRBV5-1 to TRBJ2-3; D ambiguous. The CDR3 contains 16 residues. Between the trimmed V and J ends, which lost 4 bases and 2 bases, there was a span of 17 bases. The germline V gene encodes CDR1 SGHRS and CDR2 YFSETQ. The CDR3 here is CASSRPTETDTDTQYF. As DNA, the CDR3 is TGCGCCAGCAGCAGGCCAACGGAGACTGACACAGATACGCAGTATTTT.

This clonotype came up many times. The chain has TRBV28 and TRBJ2-1, with no clear D. Germline CDR1 reads MDHEN; CDR2 reads SYDVKM. This CDR3 contains 12 residues. Trimming took off 5 bases at V and 8 bases at J, with 10 bases between the two ends. The CDR3 DNA follows: TGTGCCAGCAGTCTAATGTCCGATGAGCAGTTCTTC. It yields the protein CASSLMSDEQFF.

This clonotype was seen only once. This chain connects TRBV4-3 to TRBJ2-3; the D gene is possibly TRBD1 (5 bases). Trimming pared 0 bases from V and 2 bases from J, leaving 9 bases between. Germline V gene lookup returns CDR1 LGHNA and CDR2 YSLEER. The CDR3 is 15 amino acids. DNA of the CDR3: TGCGCCAGCAGCCAAGATGGGGCCCCCACAGATACGCAGTATTTT. It specifies CASSQDGAPTDTQYF.

This clonotype was recorded many times. CDR3 sequence (DNA): TGTGCCAGCAGCCGAGGGACTAGCGGGACTCCCGAGCAGTACTTC. It is translated as CASSRGTSGTPEQYF. The chain combines TRBV7-9 with TRBJ2-7; 13 bases line up with TRBD2. The V gene end was trimmed by 5 bases and the J gene end by 6 bases; junction bases not matched to a gene: 7. The length of the CDR3 is 15 residues. Germline CDR1 reads SEHNR; CDR2 reads FQNEAQ (reference sequence).

This clonotype was counted only a few times. The chain is built from TRBV7-2 and TRBJ2-7; D is possibly TRBD2 (5 bases). The CDR3 totals 17 residues. CDR1 is SGHTA and CDR2 is FQGNSA in the germline V gene. V was trimmed by 6 bases and J by 3 bases, leaving 24 bases between them. In nucleotides, the CDR3 is TGTGCCAGCAGACCTATCAGCCCGGGAACAGACAACTACGAGCAGTACTTC. Translated, it gives CASRPISPGTDNYEQYF.

The genes are TRBV12-3 or TRBV12-4 and TRBJ1-1; 7 bases agree with TRBD1. V lost 5 bases and J lost 4; bases outside the gene matches: 13. This CDR3 is built from 16 residues. The CDR3 sequence is CASSPQGSRQGTEAFF. The CDR3 region has the DNA TGTGCCAGCAGTCCTCAGGGATCCAGACAGGGCACTGAAGCTTTCTTT.

The chain has TRBV6-5 and TRBJ1-4; the D gene is possibly TRBD1 (6 bases). Germline loops: CDR1 MNHEY, CDR2 SVGAGI. The CDR3 runs to 15 residues. The ends were cut back, 0 bases at V and 5 bases at J, with 10 bases in the middle. The CDR3 region has the DNA TGTGCCAGCAGTTACTCCTCAGGGGAGAATGAAAAACTGTTTTTT. Translating gives CASSYSSGENEKLFF.

CDR3 amino acids: CSFGENTGELFF. The CDR3, as DNA: TGCAGCTTCGGGGAGAACACCGGGGAGCTGTTTTTT. The chain recombines TRBV29-1 with TRBJ2-2; a weak D match, TRBD2 (5 bases). Between the trimmed V and J ends, which lost 8 bases and 1 base, there was a span of 8 bases. CDR1 and CDR2 from the germline V gene are SQVTM and ANQGSEA. This CDR3 region has 12 residues.

In this sample, this clonotype turned up a few times. The chain combines TRBV28 with TRBJ1-2, with no clear D. Trimming took off 6 bases at V and 8 bases at J, with 13 bases between the two ends. Germline V gives CDR1 MDHEN, CDR2 SYDVKM. This CDR3 is built from 12 residues. CDR3 residues: CASSQTRAGYTF. The CDR3 DNA reads as TGTGCCAGCAGCCAGACCCGGGCCGGCTACACCTTC.

The chain links TRBV15 to TRBJ2-7; D is uncertain. The germline V gene encodes CDR1 LNHNV and CDR2 YYDKDF (reference sequence). Between the trimmed V and J ends, which lost 3 bases and 0 bases, there was a span of 6 bases. The CDR3 loop spans 13 amino acids. CDR3 region: CATSSLYSYEQYF. In nucleotides, the CDR3 is TGTGCCACCAGCAGCTTATACTCCTACGAGCAGTACTTC.

The chain recombines TRBV6-4 with TRBJ1-4; 9 positions agree with TRBD1. With 6 bases clipped from V and 8 bases from J, the junction kept 10 bases outside the gene matches. Per the germline V gene, CDR1 is MRHNA and CDR2 is SNTAGT. There are 15 residues in the CDR3. The CDR3, as DNA: TGTGCCAGCAGGACAGGGACAGGGCCGGGGGAAAAACTGTTTTTT. This sequence encodes CASRTGTGPGEKLFF.

V and J are TRBV5-1 and TRBJ2-7; possible D gene TRBD1, 5 bases. Germline V gene sequence: CDR1 SGHRS, CDR2 YFSETQ. CDR3 length: 15 amino acids. Trimming removed 2 bases from V and 0 bases from J, with 12 bases in between. CDR3 bases: TGCGCCAGCAGCTTACAGGACACCTACTCCTACGAGCAGTACTTC. Protein: CASSLQDTYSYEQYF. Full variable domain (missing parts from reference TRBV5-1 and TRBJ2-7): KAGVTQTPRYLIKTRGQQVTLSCSPISGHRSVSWYQQTPGQGLQFLFEYFSETQRNKGNFPGRFSGRQFSNSRSEMNVSTLELGDSALYLCASSLQDTYSYEQYFGPGTRLTVT.

This clonotype was counted a few times. J is TRBJ2-3 and V is TRBV12-3 or TRBV12-4, with D possibly being TRBD1 (6 bases). The CDR3 has 14 residues. The V and J ends lost 5 bases and 2 bases respectively, with 11 bases between them. The CDR3 DNA reads as TGTGCCAGCAGTATACGACAGGTCACAGATACGCAGTATTTT. It is translated as CASSIRQVTDTQYF.

The V and J genes are TRBV6-2 or TRBV6-3 and TRBJ2-1; D unresolved. CDR3 length: 15 residues. Germline-derived CDR1 and CDR2 are MNHEY and SVGEGT. V shed 0 bases and J shed 5 bases, with 11 bases lying between them. CDR3: CASSYSSPGNNEQFF. The CDR3 nucleotides read TGTGCCAGCAGTTACTCCTCCCCTGGCAACAATGAGCAGTTCTTC.

The chain links TRBV15 to TRBJ2-4; tentative D call: TRBD1 (5 bases). Germline CDR1 reads LNHNV; CDR2 reads YYDKDF (reference sequence). CDR3 length: 13 amino acids. The germline V and J ends were trimmed by 0 bases and 15 bases, with 15 bases remaining between them. The CDR3 loop is CATSRDVRGHPYF. The CDR3 DNA reads TGTGCCACCAGCAGAGATGTCCGAGGACATCCGTACTTC.

V usage is TRBV7-6 and J usage is TRBJ1-4; D not resolved. The CDR3 has 16 amino acids. Germline CDR1 and CDR2: SGHVS and FNYEAQ. V lost 2 bases and J lost 7, with 17 bases in between. In DNA, the CDR3 is TGTGCCAGCAGCTTACGAATATCTCAACCGCGTGAAAAACTGTTTTTT. Translating it yields CASSLRISQPREKLFF.

Worth noting for this clonotype: One end of the junction does not line up with germline, which may come from a read error. V gene TRBV4-1 combines with J gene TRBJ1-4, with 9 bases that match TRBD1. This CDR3 spans 14 amino acids. The germline gives CDR1 MGHRA, CDR2 YSYEKL. DNA of the CDR3: TGCGCCAACAGCAGGGGACAGGGCGTTGAAAAACTGTTTTTT. The encoded protein is CANSRGQGVEKLFF.